These 29 T cell receptor beta chains came from one sample sequenced in a study of Graves' ophthalmopathy and Graves' hyperthyroidism. CDR3 regions of TCR beta were amplified from RNA transcripts. After a first-round RT-PCR with HTBI primers, a second-round multiplex PCR was run. TCRdb independently ran MiXCR on the multiplex PCR reads; one entry per CDR3 protein. The data hold around 1.1 million distinct CDR3 sequences, with about two fifths observed a single time. The material sequenced was peripheral blood or thyroid tissue (not recorded which). These receptors came from an adult man with Graves' hyperthyroidism.

The rearrangement links TRBV11-2 to TRBJ2-7, with D possibly TRBD1 on 6 matching bases. Trimming took off 5 bases at V and 4 bases at J, with 15 bases between the two ends. Germline V CDR1 and CDR2: SGHAT, FQNNGV. The CDR3 runs 14 residues. The CDR3, as DNA: TGTGCCAGCAGCCCACAGGGAAAATCGTACGAGCAGTACTTC. Translated: CASSPQGKSYEQYF.

CDR3 sequence reads: CATSSVTGAGSPLHF. CDR3 DNA sequence: TGTGCCACCAGCAGTGTGACAGGAGCGGGTTCACCCCTCCACTTT. This chain joins TRBV15 and TRBJ1-6; D is possibly TRBD1 (6 bases). Trimming pared 3 bases from V and 9 bases from J, leaving 15 bases between. Per the germline V gene, CDR1 is LNHNV and CDR2 is YYDKDF (reference sequence). The CDR3 sequence is 15 residues long.

This rearrangement joins TRBV24-1 to TRBJ2-1, with TRBD1 matching 8 bases. The V segment lost 3 bases and the J segment 11 bases; nucleotides outside the gene matches: 5. Looked up from germline, CDR1 is KGHDR and CDR2 is SFDVKD. The CDR3 is 13 amino acids. For the CDR3, the DNA is TGTGCCACCAGTGATCAGGGGGCTCATAAGCAGTTCTTC. Translated: CATSDQGAHKQFF.

The chain links TRBV12-3 or TRBV12-4 to TRBJ1-1; no clear D gene. V was shortened by 6 bases and J by 7 bases, with 12 bases between the two germline ends. CDR3 length: 12 amino acids. The CDR3 is CASRGQRIEAFF. The DNA of the CDR3 is TGTGCCAGCAGAGGTCAACGAATTGAAGCTTTCTTT.

This clonotype was counted once. The chain links TRBV10-3 to TRBJ1-5, with TRBD1 as a possible D gene (6 bases). V lost 6 bases to trimming and J lost 7 bases, with 19 bases between them. This CDR3 comprises 15 residues. CDR1 ENHRY and CDR2 SYGVKD come from the germline V gene. CDR3 in amino acids: CAISAGQGLRQPQHF. CDR3 coding DNA: TGTGCCATCAGCGCGGGGCAGGGGTTGAGGCAGCCCCAGCATTTT.

This clonotype has ten or more counts. The J gene is TRBJ2-5, the V gene TRBV19, with 12 bases fitting TRBD2. The V and J ends lost 6 bases and 5 bases, in that order; junction bases with no gene match: 7. The germline CDR1 and CDR2 sequences are LNHDA and SQIVND (reference sequence). The CDR3 contains 15 residues. The CDR3 coding sequence is TGTGCCAGTAGGGAGACTAGCGGGAGCTGGGAGACCCAGTACTTC. Residues: CASRETSGSWETQYF.

This clonotype was found many times. This chain joins TRBV25-1 and TRBJ2-3; D remains unclear. Germline lookup yields CDR1 MGHDK and CDR2 SYGVNS. The CDR3 has 15 amino acids. V was clipped by 4 bases and J by 1 base, with 12 bases between them. CDR3 in DNA: TGTGCCAGCAGTGTAAGAAAGGGCGGCACAGATACGCAGTATTTT. Its translation: CASSVRKGGTDTQYF.

The chain links TRBV7-9 to TRBJ1-5; D is unclear. The CDR3 has 11 amino acids. CDR1 is SEHNR, CDR2 FQNEAQ, per germline (reference sequence). V gave up 6 bases and J gave up 11 bases, with 11 bases separating them. The CDR3 protein is CASRATETQHF. The CDR3 coding sequence is TGTGCCAGCAGAGCCACGGAGACCCAGCATTTT.

This clonotype was seen a handful of times. The J gene is TRBJ1-5, the V gene TRBV6-6; D might be TRBD1 (5 bases). The CDR3 contains 13 residues. V shed 4 bases and J shed 9 bases, with 13 bases lying between them. Per the germline V gene, CDR1 is MNHNY and CDR2 is SVGAGI (reference sequence). DNA of the CDR3: TGTGCCAGCAGTTTGGGGGTTGGTTCGCCCCAGCATTTT. This codes for CASSLGVGSPQHF.

This chain connects TRBV10-3 to TRBJ2-5; D might be TRBD1 (6 bases). The CDR3 extends over 14 amino acids. Germline V gene lookup returns CDR1 ENHRY and CDR2 SYGVKD. Between the trimmed V and J ends, which lost 6 bases and 2 bases, there was a span of 13 bases. In DNA form, the CDR3 reads TGTGCCATCAGGGAGGACGGACAGCAAGAGACCCAGTACTTC. Translated: CAIREDGQQETQYF.

Worth noting for this clonotype: A read error may account for a junction end that differs from germline. The gene calls are TRBV7-9 and TRBJ1-1, with 8 bases fitting TRBD1. Per germline, CDR1 SEHNR and CDR2 FQNEAQ (reference sequence). This CDR3 spans 14 amino acids. The CDR3 sequence: CVSSHTTGGTEAFF. The CDR3 nucleotides are TGTGTCAGCAGCCACACCACAGGGGGCACTGAAGCTTTCTTT.

A remark on this clonotype: The conserved closing phenylalanine or tryptophan is absent in this CDR3, likely reflecting a read error. The DNA is omitted, as the CDR3 cannot be located on it reliably, and the CDR3 follows TCRdb's listing. The rearrangement joins TRBV10-3 to TRBJ1-2; the D call in the table, TRBD1, was not verified against the DNA. The CDR3 has 9 residues if both end residues are counted. Germline CDR1 ENHRY, CDR2 SYGVKD. CDR3 sequence: CAISQGTGG.

The chain carries TRBV20-1 and TRBJ1-5, with 7 positions matching TRBD1. The CDR3 length is 12 residues. V was clipped by 0 bases and J by 15 bases; unmatched bases: 8. Germline loops: CDR1 DFQATT, CDR2 SNEGSKA (reference sequence). CDR3 DNA: TGCAGTGCTAGAGATAGGGGGACAGCTGGGCATTTT. Residues: CSARDRGTAGHF.

The V gene is TRBV9, the J gene TRBJ2-5; 8 bases agree with TRBD2. The CDR3 has 15 residues. V dropped 5 bases and J dropped 5; count of bases not matched to a gene: 11. The germline V gene encodes CDR1 SGDLS and CDR2 YYNGEE. The CDR3 protein is CASRPSGSPRETQYF. CDR3 coding DNA: TGTGCCAGCAGGCCGAGCGGGAGCCCCAGGGAGACCCAGTACTTC.

V and J are TRBV27 and TRBJ2-7; the match to TRBD2 covers 8 bases. CDR1 MNHEY and CDR2 SMNVEV come from the germline V gene (reference sequence). The CDR3 is 14 residues long. The V and J ends lost 5 bases and 2 bases, in that order; junction bases with no gene match: 5. The CDR3 coding sequence is TGTGCCAGCAGTCGACTAGCGAAAACCTACGAGCAGTACTTC. It encodes CASSRLAKTYEQYF.

In regard to this clonotype: At one end the junction does not follow the germline gene, possibly because of a read error. This chain connects TRBV10-3 to TRBJ2-2; tentatively, D is TRBD1 or TRBD2 (5 bases each). This CDR3 spans 13 amino acids. Germline CDR1 and CDR2: ENHRY and SYGVKD. CDR3 bases: TGTGCCATCAGTGAGGAGGACACCGGGGAGCTGTCTTGG. Residues: CAISEEDTGELSW.

This clonotype was seen at least ten times. V is TRBV20-1 and J is TRBJ1-6; the D is unclear. The germline CDR1 and CDR2 sequences are DFQATT and SNEGSKA (reference sequence). This CDR3 is 13 amino acids long. With 1 base removed from V and 7 bases from J, the gap between germline ends came to 8 bases. CDR3 coding DNA: TGCAGTGCTAGAGCCTTTAGAAATTCACCCCTCCACTTT. Translation gives CSARAFRNSPLHF.

This clonotype was seen many times. The chain combines TRBV10-2 with TRBJ1-5; D remains unclear. V lost 10 bases and J lost 3, with 10 bases in between. The length of the CDR3 is 12 residues. CDR1 and CDR2 (germline): WSHSY, SAAADI. The CDR3 loop is CATSPNNQPQHF. DNA of the CDR3: TGCGCCACCTCACCGAACAATCAGCCCCAGCATTTT.

Points on this clonotype: This is likely a read error, given that the CDR3 carries no conserved phenylalanine or tryptophan at its end. Because the CDR3's place on the DNA is in doubt, the DNA is left out and the CDR3 is given as listed by TCRdb. The rearrangement joins TRBV2 to TRBJ1-1; the table's D call of TRBD1 was not tested on the DNA. The germline gives CDR1 SNHLY, CDR2 FYNNEI. The CDR3 comprises 12 residues, both ends counted. The CDR3 reads CASSVDPRDAMA.

This clonotype was seen ten or more times. The V and J genes are TRBV28 and TRBJ1-5; TRBD1 might be the D (5 bases). The ends were cut back, 9 bases at V and 3 bases at J, with 18 bases in the middle. Germline CDR1 and CDR2: MDHEN and SYDVKM. The CDR3 totals 15 residues. The CDR3 sequence is CASKPDRQYNQPQHF. The CDR3 region has the DNA TGTGCCAGTAAGCCCGACCGACAGTACAATCAGCCCCAGCATTTT.

A note on this clonotype: This may arise from a read error, as a much more abundant clone is one base away. This rearrangement joins TRBV20-1 to TRBJ1-2; D remains unclear. The germline gives CDR1 DFQATT, CDR2 SNEGSKA (reference sequence). This CDR3 has 15 amino acids. The CDR3 is CSASGFQDAKYGYTF. CDR3 in DNA: TGCAGTGCTAGTGGTTTCCAGGACGCTAAATATGGCTACACCTTC.

The sample holds a few counts of this clonotype. The chain links TRBV29-1 to TRBJ1-2; D possibly corresponds to TRBD1 (5 bases). Germline V gene sequence: CDR1 SQVTM, CDR2 ANQGSEA. This CDR3 spans 10 amino acids. CDR3 nucleotides: TGCGCGGGGGATATCTATGGCTACACCTTC. It translates to CAGDIYGYTF.

The chain employs TRBV30 and TRBJ1-4; D not certain. The CDR3 sequence is 12 residues long. Trimming removed 0 bases from V and 6 bases from J, with 5 bases in between. Germline values: CDR1 GTSNPN, CDR2 SVGIG (reference sequence). The CDR3 DNA sequence: TGTGCCTGGAGTGTACGTGATGAAAAACTGTTTTTT. The encoded protein is CAWSVRDEKLFF.

The chain is built from TRBV20-1 and TRBJ2-7, with D perhaps TRBD1 or TRBD2 (5 bases each). From germline, CDR1 is DFQATT and CDR2 SNEGSKA (reference sequence). The germline V and J ends were trimmed by 6 bases and 4 bases, with 16 bases remaining between them. The CDR3 is 13 residues long. The CDR3 loop reads CSALGTDSYEQYF. CDR3 nucleotide sequence: TGCAGTGCGTTAGGGACCGACTCGTACGAGCAGTACTTC.

This clonotype was detected many times. V usage is TRBV5-5 and J usage is TRBJ1-5, with D uncertain. CDR1 is SGHKS, CDR2 YYEKEE, per germline (reference sequence). The length of the CDR3 is 15 residues. Deletions cut 4 bases from V and 10 bases from J, with 21 bases between. CDR3 loop: CASSPHDPLGGPQHF. The CDR3 coding sequence is TGTGCCAGCAGCCCTCATGACCCCTTAGGCGGTCCCCAGCATTTT.

This clonotype appeared a few times. The chain joins TRBV29-1 to TRBJ2-5; D might be TRBD2 (6 bases). The V end lost 3 bases, the J end lost 0 bases, and 14 bases lay between the germline ends. CDR1 and CDR2 (germline): SQVTM, ANQGSEA. The CDR3 is made up of 15 amino acids. The DNA for the CDR3 is TGCAGCGTTGACTCCTGGGAGGCGTACCAAGAGACCCAGTACTTC. Encoded protein: CSVDSWEAYQETQYF.

This clonotype was found once. CDR3 amino acids: CASSAIYREEQFF. CDR3 nucleotides: TGCGCCAGCAGCGCAATATACAGGGAAGAGCAGTTCTTC. The chain employs TRBV5-1 and TRBJ2-1; TRBD1 might be the D (6 bases). Germline CDR1 is SGHRS and CDR2 is YFSETQ. V was trimmed by 4 bases and J by 10 bases, leaving 15 bases between them. The CDR3 length is 13 residues.

This chain joins TRBV20-1 and TRBJ1-4; D possibly corresponds to TRBD1 (6 bases). This CDR3 has 13 amino acids. V lost 4 bases to trimming and J lost 7 bases, with 13 bases between them. Germline V gene lookup returns CDR1 DFQATT and CDR2 SNEGSKA (reference sequence). The CDR3 sequence is CSAKVQGSEKLFF. The DNA for the CDR3 is TGCAGTGCTAAGGTACAGGGTTCTGAAAAACTGTTTTTT.

The chain joins TRBV12-3 or TRBV12-4 to TRBJ1-6; no firm D call. Trimming took off 3 bases at V and 10 bases at J, with 16 bases between the two ends. CDR3 size: 15 residues. The CDR3 reads CASSFLLRRESPLHF. CDR3 nucleotides: TGTGCCAGCAGTTTCCTCCTACGGAGAGAGTCACCCCTCCACTTT.